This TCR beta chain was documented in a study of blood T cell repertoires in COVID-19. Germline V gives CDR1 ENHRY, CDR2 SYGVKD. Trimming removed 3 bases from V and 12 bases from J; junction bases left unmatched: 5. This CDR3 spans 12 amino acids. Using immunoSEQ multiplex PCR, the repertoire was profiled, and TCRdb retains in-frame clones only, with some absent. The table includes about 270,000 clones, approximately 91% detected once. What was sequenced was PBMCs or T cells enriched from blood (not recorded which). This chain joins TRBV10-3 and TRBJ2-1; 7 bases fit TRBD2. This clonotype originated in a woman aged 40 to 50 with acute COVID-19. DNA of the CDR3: TGTGCCATCAGTGAAGGCGGGAGAAGGCAGTTCTTC. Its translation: CAISEGGRRQFF.